This is a list of T cell receptor beta chains from one sample in a study of response to subunit inactivated influenza vaccine. TCRdb re-derived calls from the RT-PCR reads in MiXCR, one entry per CDR3 protein. The table lists just over 300,000 distinct CDR3 sequences, roughly 22% of them singletons. The sequenced sample was PBMCs from blood, obtained less than 22 months after vaccination. The receptor set was obtained from a man aged 45 to 70 who received an inactivated influenza vaccine. CDR3s leave out the opening cysteine and the closing phenylalanine or tryptophan. Fields, in order: V gene, CDR3 protein.

V gene: TRBV19; CDR3 protein: ASSMGQVSNQPQH
V gene: TRBV5-6; CDR3 protein: ASSQIAGSYGYT
V gene: TRBV20-1; CDR3 protein: SAQAGPHYNEQF
V gene: TRBV7-6; CDR3 protein: ASSLAAGGVYEQY
V gene: TRBV19; CDR3 protein: ASSGRTGKLSYNSPLH
V gene: TRBV12-3/TRBV12-4; CDR3 protein: ASSFTRNTEAF
V gene: TRBV7-2; CDR3 protein: ASSFGAGNQPQH
V gene: TRBV25-1; CDR3 protein: ASIGPGFRAF
V gene: TRBV2; CDR3 protein: ASSRDGTLH
V gene: TRBV25-1; CDR3 protein: ASLSAGQGSHGYT
V gene: TRBV10-1; CDR3 protein: ASSEWQGDEQY
V gene: TRBV18; CDR3 protein: ASSLGGPSRNEQF
V gene: TRBV10-3; CDR3 protein: AIQGAYEQY
V gene: TRBV4-3; CDR3 protein: ASSPGTGDTEAF
V gene: TRBV5-5; CDR3 protein: ASSLFKATDQPQH
V gene: TRBV29-1; CDR3 protein: SVEGIQGWNEQF
V gene: TRBV12-3/TRBV12-4; CDR3 protein: ASRYDNEQF
V gene: TRBV5-6; CDR3 protein: ASSPGYGASEAF
V gene: TRBV20-1; CDR3 protein: SAATGDGQPQH
V gene: TRBV3-1; CDR3 protein: ASSQAGTGSSPLH
V gene: TRBV4-3; CDR3 protein: ASSQEAGTSGLNEQF
V gene: TRBV12-5; CDR3 protein: ASGSSGNNEQF
V gene: TRBV28; CDR3 protein: ASSSLPGGTNEKLF
V gene: TRBV7-2; CDR3 protein: ASSLGTGGFSQPQH
V gene: TRBV4-3; CDR3 protein: ASSQVLAKGADTQY
V gene: TRBV12-3/TRBV12-4; CDR3 protein: ASSQRTSGYQETQY
V gene: TRBV27; CDR3 protein: ASSLSGTANTEAF
V gene: TRBV7-8; CDR3 protein: ASSQDVRAHGYT
V gene: TRBV28; CDR3 protein: ASSFSQYQETQY
V gene: TRBV7-3; CDR3 protein: ASSLRPYTGELF
V gene: TRBV5-5; CDR3 protein: ASSLSILGNEQF
V gene: TRBV7-9; CDR3 protein: ASSPRGRGTDTQY
V gene: TRBV20-1; CDR3 protein: SARAILGGYGYT
V gene: TRBV19; CDR3 protein: ASSIFGGNTEAF
V gene: TRBV6-4; CDR3 protein: ASNPGPPGTEAF
V gene: TRBV7-9; CDR3 protein: ATTESGAKMEQY
V gene: TRBV20-1; CDR3 protein: SASKPGVNTEAF
V gene: TRBV7-2; CDR3 protein: ASSLATATDTQY
V gene: TRBV5-1; CDR3 protein: ASSLGSVVGNTIY
V gene: TRBV11-1; CDR3 protein: ASSFSASGPHEFQETQY
V gene: TRBV30; CDR3 protein: AWSMGRPNTEAF
V gene: TRBV20-1; CDR3 protein: SAIRQRLYGYT
V gene: TRBV2; CDR3 protein: ASSEAGGYGYT
V gene: TRBV2; CDR3 protein: ASRERASTNEKLF
V gene: TRBV29-1; CDR3 protein: SVEAGVAGELF
V gene: TRBV4-3; CDR3 protein: ASNGGYLNTGELF
V gene: TRBV6-2/TRBV6-3; CDR3 protein: ASTTRMAPDTQY
V gene: TRBV12-3/TRBV12-4; CDR3 protein: ASKKSGSAYEQY
V gene: TRBV29-1; CDR3 protein: SVGTGTGAYEQY
V gene: TRBV11-2; CDR3 protein: ASRNPARGRGLCT